These T cell receptor beta chains were read from a single sample in a study of T-cell memory formation after mild COVID-19. MiXCR, applied by TCRdb to the 5' RACE reads, yields one record per CDR3 protein. The data hold about 270,000 distinct CDR3 sequences, with 16% observed a single time. The material sequenced was PBMCs or a T cell subset sorted from them (not recorded which). All receptors come from a man aged 18 to 29 who had mild COVID-19 (a few samples of this study predate the infection). Cell type and time point are not known. Each CDR3 is given with its conserved first and last residue. A D gene is named only where the DNA matches it firmly. Size values are once, few and many counts, or a class for expanded clones, and some rows have none.

>TRBV12-3/TRBV12-4|TRBD1|TRBJ1-6|few
CASTPGQGTSPLHF
TGTGCCAGCACTCCGGGACAGGGGACTTCACCCCTCCACTTT
>TRBV5-1|.|TRBJ2-7|.
CASSLEGSGSLYEQYF
TGCGCCAGCAGCCTAGAGGGAAGTGGATCACTCTACGAGCAGTACTTC
>TRBV5-6|TRBD1|TRBJ1-1|few
CASSQPGQGDLGFF
TGTGCCAGCAGCCAACCCGGACAGGGGGATTTAGGTTTCTTT
>TRBV6-2/TRBV6-3|.|TRBJ1-6|.
CASSYSSAAWDSPLHF
TGTGCCAGCAGTTACTCGAGTGCGGCCTGGGATTCACCCCTCCACTTT
>TRBV7-9|.|TRBJ2-7|many
CASSRQGYEQYF
TGTGCCAGCAGCCGACAAGGCTACGAGCAGTACTTC
>TRBV7-6|TRBD1|TRBJ2-1|.
CASSLPDRVGNEQFF
TGTGCCAGCAGCTTACCCGACAGGGTGGGGAATGAGCAGTTCTTC
>TRBV6-5|TRBD2|TRBJ2-3|few
CASNPPGLAGVTDTQYF
TGTGCCAGCAATCCCCCGGGACTAGCGGGGGTGACAGATACGCAGTATTTT
>TRBV20-1|.|TRBJ2-3|.
CSARDHGTTGDTQYF
TGCAGTGCTAGAGATCACGGAACTACGGGGGATACGCAGTATTTT
>TRBV12-3/TRBV12-4|.|TRBJ1-6|.
CASTKDSYNSPLHF
TGTGCCAGCACCAAGGACTCCTATAATTCACCCCTCCACTTT
>TRBV5-1|.|TRBJ2-1|.
CASSLAIGNEQFF
TGCGCCAGCAGCTTGGCCATAGGCAATGAGCAGTTCTTC
>TRBV12-3/TRBV12-4|.|TRBJ2-7|few
CASSLNVASYEQYF
TGTGCCAGCAGTTTAAACGTAGCATCCTACGAGCAGTACTTC
>TRBV10-3|TRBD2|TRBJ2-7|.
CAISALAGAHEQYF
TGTGCCATCAGTGCTTTAGCGGGGGCCCACGAGCAGTACTTC
>TRBV20-1|TRBD1|TRBJ1-5|few
CSAQMAGGQPQHF
TGCAGTGCTCAGATGGCAGGGGGCCAGCCCCAGCATTTT
>TRBV6-6|.|TRBJ2-3|.
CASSYGLGGTDTQYF
TGTGCCAGCAGTTACGGGTTGGGGGGAACAGATACGCAGTATTTT
>TRBV20-1|.|TRBJ1-2|few
CSASADNNYGYTF
TGCAGTGCTAGCGCAGATAATAACTATGGCTACACCTTC
>TRBV11-2|TRBD1|TRBJ2-7|.
CASSLEGRGYEQYF
TGTGCCAGCAGCTTAGAGGGCAGGGGGTACGAGCAGTACTTC
>TRBV7-9|.|TRBJ1-3|.
CASSRRNSGNTIYF
TGTGCCAGCAGCCGGCGAAACTCTGGAAACACCATATATTTT
>TRBV7-2|.|TRBJ1-1|.
CASSPRQNTEAFF
TGTGCCAGCAGCCCACGACAAAACACTGAAGCTTTCTTT
>TRBV12-3/TRBV12-4|.|TRBJ1-5|.
CASNLGARPQHF
TGTGCCAGCAATCTCGGGGCGAGGCCCCAGCATTTT
>TRBV29-1|TRBD1|TRBJ2-5|few
CSVGKGAETQYF
TGCAGCGTCGGGAAGGGGGCCGAGACCCAGTACTTC
>TRBV25-1|TRBD1|TRBJ1-1|few
CASSELTGEGTEAFF
TGTGCCAGCAGTGAATTAACAGGGGAGGGAACTGAAGCTTTCTTT
>TRBV12-3/TRBV12-4|.|TRBJ1-4|few
CASRSLRGGYLFF
TGTGCCAGCAGATCTCTAAGGGGGGGGTACCTGTTTTTT
>TRBV28|.|TRBJ2-4|.
CASSLLGLRSKNIQYF
TGTGCCAGCAGTTTATTGGGACTTCGGTCCAAAAACATTCAGTACTTC
>TRBV12-3/TRBV12-4|.|TRBJ2-7|.
CASFWTPYEQYF
TGTGCCAGTTTTTGGACACCCTACGAGCAGTACTTC
>TRBV7-8|.|TRBJ2-7|few
CASSPARVSDEQYF
TGTGCCAGCAGCCCCGCACGGGTGAGCGACGAGCAGTACTTC
>TRBV6-5|.|TRBJ2-3|few
CASIWTRLGTDTQYF
TGTGCCAGCATATGGACGAGGCTCGGCACAGATACGCAGTATTTT
>TRBV9|.|TRBJ1-4|few
CASSPSGSREKLFF
TGTGCCAGCAGCCCCAGCGGGTCCAGGGAAAAACTGTTTTTT
>TRBV6-5|.|TRBJ2-6|.
CASRREGASPGANVLTF
TGTGCCAGCAGGAGAGAGGGAGCTTCGCCTGGGGCCAACGTCCTGACTTTC
>TRBV5-1|.|TRBJ1-3|.
CASSQNPGNTIYF
TGCGCCAGCAGCCAAAATCCTGGAAACACCATATATTTT
>TRBV9|.|TRBJ2-5|.
CASSVAAQETQYF
TGTGCCAGCAGCGTAGCGGCTCAAGAGACCCAGTACTTC
>TRBV7-2|TRBD1|TRBJ1-5|.
CASSSDRHSNQPQHF
TGTGCCAGCAGCTCGGACAGGCATAGCAATCAGCCCCAGCATTTT
>TRBV6-5|.|TRBJ1-2|.
CASRTGAGINYGYTF
TGTGCCAGCAGAACCGGGGCAGGGATCAACTATGGCTACACCTTC
>TRBV9|TRBD1|TRBJ1-2|.
CASSVPATGVDGYGYTF
TGTGCCAGCAGCGTCCCCGCGACAGGGGTGGATGGCTATGGCTACACCTTC
>TRBV10-3|TRBD1|TRBJ2-2|few
CAISGTGSTGELFF
TGTGCCATATCCGGGACAGGGTCCACCGGGGAGCTGTTTTTT
>TRBV20-1|TRBD1|TRBJ2-7|few
CSARDPGTGSYEQYF
TGCAGTGCTAGAGACCCCGGGACAGGGAGTTACGAGCAGTACTTC
>TRBV29-1|.|TRBJ1-1|few
CSVEDPLQVNTEAFF
TGCAGCGTTGAAGATCCCCTACAGGTCAACACTGAAGCTTTCTTT
>TRBV7-9|TRBD1|TRBJ1-5|few
CASSSTGGDQPQHF
TGTGCCAGCAGCTCTACAGGGGGCGATCAGCCCCAGCATTTT
>TRBV7-3|TRBD2|TRBJ2-1|.
CASSPLAGAGNEQFF
TGTGCCAGCAGCCCCTTAGCGGGGGCCGGCAATGAGCAGTTCTTC